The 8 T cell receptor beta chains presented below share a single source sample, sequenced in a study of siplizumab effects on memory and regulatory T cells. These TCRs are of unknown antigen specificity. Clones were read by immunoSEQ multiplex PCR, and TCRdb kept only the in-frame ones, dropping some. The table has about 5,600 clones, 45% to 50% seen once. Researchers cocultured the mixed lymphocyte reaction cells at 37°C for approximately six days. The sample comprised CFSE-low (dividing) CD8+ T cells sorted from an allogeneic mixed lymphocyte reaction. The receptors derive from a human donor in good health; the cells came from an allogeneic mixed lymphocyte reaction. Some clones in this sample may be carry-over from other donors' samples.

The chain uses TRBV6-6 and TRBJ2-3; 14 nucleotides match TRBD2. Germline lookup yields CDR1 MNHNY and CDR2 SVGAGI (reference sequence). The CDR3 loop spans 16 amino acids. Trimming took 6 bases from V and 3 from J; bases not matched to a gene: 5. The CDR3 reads CASRTSGRAGTDTQYF. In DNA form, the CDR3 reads TGTGCCAGCAGGACTAGCGGGAGGGCGGGAACAGATACGCAGTATTTT.

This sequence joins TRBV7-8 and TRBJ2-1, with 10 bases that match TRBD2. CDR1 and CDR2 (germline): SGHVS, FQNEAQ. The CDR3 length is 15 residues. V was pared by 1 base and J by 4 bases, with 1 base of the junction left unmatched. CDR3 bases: TGTGCCAGCAGCTTAGGACTAGCGGGTTACAATGAGCAGTTCTTC. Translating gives CASSLGLAGYNEQFF.

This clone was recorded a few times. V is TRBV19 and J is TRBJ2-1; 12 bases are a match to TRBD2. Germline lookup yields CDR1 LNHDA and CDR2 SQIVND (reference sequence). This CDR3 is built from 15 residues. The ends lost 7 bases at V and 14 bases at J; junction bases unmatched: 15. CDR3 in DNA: TGTGCCAGTACCTCTACCAGGACTAGCGGGATAAGTAAGTTCTTC. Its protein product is CASTSTRTSGISKFF.

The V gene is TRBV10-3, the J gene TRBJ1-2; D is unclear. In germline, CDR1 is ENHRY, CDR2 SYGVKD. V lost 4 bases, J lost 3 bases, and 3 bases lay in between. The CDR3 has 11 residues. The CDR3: CAISGDYGYTF. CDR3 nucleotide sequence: TGTGCCATCAGTGGGGACTATGGCTACACCTTC.

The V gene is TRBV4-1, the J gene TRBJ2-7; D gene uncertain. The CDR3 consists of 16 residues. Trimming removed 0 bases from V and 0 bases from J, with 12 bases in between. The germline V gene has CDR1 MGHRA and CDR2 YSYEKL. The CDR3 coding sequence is TGCGCCAGCAGCCAAGATTCTCTGCTCAGCTCCTACGAGCAGTACTTC. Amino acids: CASSQDSLLSSYEQYF.

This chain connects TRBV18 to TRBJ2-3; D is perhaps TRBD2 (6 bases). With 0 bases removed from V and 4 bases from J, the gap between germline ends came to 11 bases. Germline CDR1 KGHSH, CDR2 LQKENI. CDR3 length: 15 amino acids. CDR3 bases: TGTGCCAGCTCACCACCGCCTAGCGTTCCAGATACGCAGTATTTT. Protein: CASSPPPSVPDTQYF.

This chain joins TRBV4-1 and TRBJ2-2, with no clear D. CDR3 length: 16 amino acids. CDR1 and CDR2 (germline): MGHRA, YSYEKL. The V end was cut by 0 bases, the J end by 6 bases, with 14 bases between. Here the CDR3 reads CASSQELRSSPGELFF. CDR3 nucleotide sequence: TGCGCCAGCAGCCAAGAACTACGCAGTTCACCCGGGGAGCTGTTTTTT.

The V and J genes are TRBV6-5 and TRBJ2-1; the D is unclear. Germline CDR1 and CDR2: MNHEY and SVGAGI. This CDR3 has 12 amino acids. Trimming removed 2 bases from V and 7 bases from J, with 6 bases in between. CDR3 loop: CASSYGSNEQFF. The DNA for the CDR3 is TGTGCCAGCAGTTACGGTTCGAATGAGCAGTTCTTC.